This TCR beta chain was obtained from a study of CD8+CD57+ T cells in acquired aplastic anemia. As for the study in general: Sorted CD4+ and CD8+ cell DNA averaged approximately 3.2 ug. Healthy donor sequencing depth: some 10 million CD4+, some 12 million CD8+ reads. Findings and limits, study-wide: The study identified twenty-nine CD8+ CDR3 sequences shared by patients and controls.

The use of genomic DNA as template underpinned the TCR beta VDJ and CDR3 profiling. TCRdb itself ran the reads through MiXCR, one entry per CDR3 protein. This table holds 350,000 to 450,000 distinct CDR3 sequences, around 72% found once. This clonotype was found many times. Its antigen is still unknown. The V end was cut by 1 base, the J end by 7 bases, with 3 bases between. The CDR3 length is 12 residues. CDR1 is KGHDR, CDR2 SFDVKD, per germline. Specimen: sorted CD4+, CD8+, or CD8+CD57+ T cells (not recorded which) from PBMCs. The chain has TRBV24-1 and TRBJ2-2; D is undetermined. The receptor comes from a human donor in good health, serving as a control. For the CDR3, the DNA is TGTGCCACCAGTGATTTCGGCGGGGAGCTGTTTTTT. It specifies CATSDFGGELFF.